This passage covers 9 T cell receptor beta chains from one sample sequenced in a study of PD-L1 blockade in urothelial cancer. Profiling relied on immunoSEQ multiplex PCR, and the TCRdb table lists in-frame clones only, not all of them. The sample records tens of thousands of clones, around 84% being singletons. The sample was PBMCs, taken around atezolizumab (anti-PD-L1) treatment. These receptors were taken from a man aged 70-80 years with urothelial cancer.

V usage is TRBV19 and J usage is TRBJ2-2; 8 bases are a match to TRBD2. With 5 bases clipped from V and 6 bases from J, the junction kept 11 bases outside the gene matches. This CDR3 comprises 16 residues. Per germline, CDR1 LNHDA and CDR2 SQIVND (reference sequence). The CDR3 nucleotides are TGTGCCAGTAGTTCCCAAAGGCGGGGGGTGGCCGGGGAGCTGTTTTTT. This sequence encodes CASSSQRRGVAGELFF.

This rearrangement joins TRBV19 to TRBJ2-2, with TRBD1 identical over 7 bases. Germline V gene lookup returns CDR1 LNHDA and CDR2 SQIVND (reference sequence). V shed 7 bases, J shed 5 bases, and the junction held 10 bases outside the gene matches. The CDR3 runs to 15 residues. CDR3 protein: CASNFQDRTTGELFF. The CDR3 nucleotides read TGTGCCAGTAATTTCCAGGACAGGACGACCGGGGAGCTGTTTTTT.

The chain links TRBV7-2 to TRBJ2-7; D ambiguous. V lost 8 bases and J lost 0, with 14 bases in between. Germline V CDR1 and CDR2: SGHTA, FQGNSA. This CDR3 has 14 residues. The CDR3 nucleotides are TGTGCCAGCCGCCAGACAATCGCCTCCTACGAGCAGTACTTC. It translates to CASRQTIASYEQYF.

The rearrangement joins TRBV6-5 to TRBJ2-7, with 8 bases lining up with TRBD1. Per germline, CDR1 MNHEY and CDR2 SVGAGI. The junction had 4 bases not matched to a gene; V was cut back by 6 bases and J by 0 bases. The CDR3 has 14 amino acids. The CDR3, as DNA: TGTGCCAGCAGGGACAGGGAAAGCTCCTACGAGCAGTACTTC. It codes for CASRDRESSYEQYF.

This clone is labeled medium-sized. The rearrangement joins TRBV6-4 to TRBJ2-6, with 8 bases identical to TRBD1. This CDR3 contains 15 residues. The V gene end was trimmed by 3 bases and the J gene end by 2 bases; junction bases not matched to a gene: 0. CDR1 is MRHNA and CDR2 is SNTAGT in the germline V gene. The DNA of the CDR3 is TGTGCCAGCAGTGAACAGGGGGCTGGGGCCAACGTCCTGACTTTC. It specifies CASSEQGAGANVLTF.

This chain uses TRBV11-3 with TRBJ2-2; 8 positions match TRBD1. CDR1 is SGHNT, CDR2 YENEEA, per germline. Trimming at V came to 8 bases and at J to 5 bases, leaving 7 bases not matched to a gene. The CDR3 is made up of 14 amino acids. CDR3 amino acids: CASLPRTGTGELFF. CDR3 nucleotide sequence: TGTGCCAGCCTCCCCCGGACAGGGACCGGGGAGCTGTTTTTT.

This clone appeared a few times. CDR3 sequence (DNA): TGCGCCAGCAGGGTAGCGGGAGGCACCTACAATGAGCAGTTCTTC. Residues: CASRVAGGTYNEQFF. V is TRBV5-1 and J is TRBJ2-1; the match to TRBD2 covers 10 bases. Trimming cost V 5 bases and J 2 bases; bases outside gene matches: 4. The CDR3 covers 15 residues. The germline gives CDR1 SGHRS, CDR2 YFSETQ.

The J gene is TRBJ1-2, the V gene TRBV19; 7 positions agree with TRBD1. Trimming cost V 3 bases and J 5 bases; bases outside gene matches: 9. CDR3 length: 15 amino acids. From germline, CDR1 is LNHDA and CDR2 SQIVND (reference sequence). CDR3 nucleotides: TGTGCCAGTAGTATTGTCAGGACAGGAGGATATGGCTACACCTTC. Translating it yields CASSIVRTGGYGYTF. Filled out from reference TRBV19 and TRBJ1-2, the complete variable domain reads DGGITQSPKYLFRKEGQNVTLSCEQNLNHDAMYWYRQDPGQGLRLIYYSQIVNDFQKGDIAEGYSVSREKKESFPLTVTSAQKNPTAFYLCASSIVRTGGYGYTFGSGTRLTVV.

This clone has a single count. The rearrangement uses TRBV5-6 and TRBJ2-7; 14 nucleotides agree with TRBD2. CDR3 length: 15 amino acids. Germline V gives CDR1 SGHDT, CDR2 YYEEEE. After removal of 3 bases from V and 3 bases from J, the junction contained 2 bases not matched to a gene. CDR3 sequence reads: CASSSGTSGSYEQYF. As DNA, the CDR3 is TGTGCCAGCAGCTCCGGGACTAGCGGGAGCTACGAGCAGTACTTC.